This is a list of T cell receptor beta chains from one sample in a study of control samples from healthy donors and cancer patients. Using immunoSEQ multiplex PCR, the repertoire was profiled, and TCRdb retains in-frame clones only, with some absent. The sample yields 65,000 to 90,000 clones, about 94% seen once. Sequencing input: blood. The receptors here all came from a woman in her twenties or thirties in good health. Both conserved end residues are part of each CDR3. D genes are given only for firm matches. Expanded clones get a size class; other rows say once, few or many, or leave the size out.

>once|TRBV5-1|TRBJ2-5|-
CASTLDPGSKTQYF
TGCGCCAGCACCCTGGACCCGGGGTCCAAGACCCAGTACTTC
>-|TRBV7-3|TRBJ1-1|TRBD1
CASSLAGTDTEAFF
TGTGCCAGCAGCTTAGCAGGGACAGACACTGAAGCTTTCTTT
>-|TRBV18|TRBJ1-5|-
CASSPSQGNQPQHF
TGTGCCAGCTCACCTTCACAGGGAAATCAGCCCCAGCATTTT
>-|TRBV7-3|TRBJ2-2|-
CASSSQVTRELFF
TGTGCCAGCAGCTCCCAAGTCACCCGGGAGCTGTTTTTT
>-|TRBV7-2|TRBJ1-4|-
CASSPAPSKEKLFF
TGTGCCAGCAGCCCAGCTCCCTCCAAAGAAAAACTGTTTTTT
>once|TRBV28|TRBJ1-1|-
CATEGGNTEAFF
TGTGCCACCGAGGGGGGGAACACTGAAGCTTTCTTT
>-|TRBV5-1|TRBJ1-4|-
CASSPGGRPNEKLFF
TGCGCCAGCAGCCCCGGTGGGCGGCCTAATGAAAAACTGTTTTTT
>-|TRBV9|TRBJ1-1|-
CASSVATATEAFF
TGTGCCAGCAGCGTAGCTACGGCCACTGAAGCTTTCTTT
>-|TRBV30|TRBJ1-2|-
CAWRTGGFSYYGYTF
TGTGCCTGGAGAACGGGGGGATTCAGCTACTATGGCTACACCTTC
>-|TRBV7-9|TRBJ1-2|TRBD1
CASSFPGQVYGYTF
TGTGCCAGCAGCTTCCCAGGACAGGTCTATGGCTACACCTTC
>-|TRBV2|TRBJ2-3|-
CASSQGGGPGTDTQYF
TGTGCCAGCAGCCAAGGGGGGGGCCCCGGCACAGATACGCAGTATTTT
>once|TRBV28|TRBJ1-2|-
CASSRAALYGYTF
TGTGCCAGTAGTCGGGCCGCCCTGTATGGCTACACCTTC
>-|TRBV5-4|TRBJ2-5|TRBD2
CASSPALAAVQETQYF
TGTGCCAGCAGCCCAGCTCTAGCGGCGGTGCAGGAGACCCAGTACTTC
>once|TRBV27|TRBJ2-2|-
CASSPLGTKTGELFF
TGTGCCAGCAGCCCCCTGGGGACAAAAACCGGGGAGCTGTTTTTT
>-|TRBV11-2|TRBJ2-7|TRBD1
CASSRNDRAVYEQYF
TGTGCCAGCAGCCGAAACGACAGGGCAGTGTACGAGCAGTACTTC
>-|TRBV10-2|TRBJ1-2|-
CAVPGDNYGYTF
TGCGCCGTACCGGGGGACAACTATGGCTACACCTTC
>-|TRBV11-2|TRBJ1-1|TRBD1
CASSVEQGSNTEAFF
TGTGCCAGCAGCGTCGAACAGGGGTCGAACACTGAAGCTTTCTTT
>-|TRBV12-3/TRBV12-4|TRBJ1-6|-
CASSLNHRSPLHF
TGTGCCAGCAGTCTTAATCATAGATCACCCCTCCACTTT
>once|TRBV24-1|TRBJ1-5|-
CATSDLGVQPQHF
TGTGCCACCAGTGATTTAGGGGTTCAGCCCCAGCATTTT
>-|TRBV6-1|TRBJ2-5|-
CASSEGGETQYF
TGTGCCAGCAGTGAAGGGGGGGAGACCCAGTACTTC
>-|TRBV7-9|TRBJ2-1|TRBD2
CASTLGAGGNNEQFF
TGTGCCAGCACCTTAGGGGCGGGGGGTAACAATGAGCAGTTCTTC
>-|TRBV9|TRBJ1-2|-
CASSVDSRAEGYTF
TGTGCCAGCAGCGTAGATTCGAGGGCGGAAGGCTACACCTTC
>-|TRBV6-5|TRBJ1-5|-
CASSLSSSNQPQHF
TGTGCCAGCAGTTTAAGTTCTAGCAATCAGCCCCAGCATTTT
>-|TRBV10-3|TRBJ2-7|-
CAISVRGGEQYF
TGTGCCATCAGTGTCAGGGGTGGGGAGCAGTACTTC
>-|TRBV19|TRBJ1-1|TRBD1
CASRPRTGVRNTEAFF
TGTGCCAGTAGACCTCGGACAGGCGTGCGGAACACTGAAGCTTTCTTT
>once|TRBV20-1|TRBJ1-1|-
CSASTGKNTEAFF
TGCAGTGCTAGTACAGGGAAGAACACTGAAGCTTTCTTT
>-|TRBV30|TRBJ2-3|TRBD2
CAWSLAGGEDTQYF
TGTGCCTGGAGTCTAGCGGGGGGGGAAGATACGCAGTATTTT
>-|TRBV15|TRBJ1-1|-
CATSMNVVGNTEAFF
TGTGCCACCAGTATGAATGTAGTGGGGAACACTGAAGCTTTCTTT
>-|TRBV4-1|TRBJ2-2|-
CASSLYGPNTGELFF
TGCGCCAGCAGCCTGTACGGGCCAAACACCGGGGAGCTGTTTTTT
>-|TRBV5-5|TRBJ2-2|TRBD1
CATGTGNTGELFF
TGTGCCACCGGGACAGGGAACACCGGGGAGCTGTTTTTT
>-|TRBV7-2|TRBJ2-5|-
CASSLATGGGLWETQYF
TGTGCCAGCAGCTTAGCTACGGGCGGGGGCCTGTGGGAGACCCAGTACTTC
>-|TRBV30|TRBJ1-3|TRBD1
CAWSPNRRTGLFSGNTIYF
TGTGCCTGGAGTCCCAACCGTCGGACAGGACTGTTCTCTGGAAACACCATATATTTT
>-|TRBV5-1|TRBJ1-2|-
CASSLEAGYGYTF
TGCGCCAGCAGCTTGGAGGCAGGCTATGGCTACACCTTC
>once|TRBV5-1|TRBJ2-7|TRBD1
CASSTFLQGIQEQYF
TGCGCCAGCAGCACATTTCTACAGGGGATCCAAGAGCAGTACTTC
>-|TRBV4-1|TRBJ1-6|-
CASSQEYGDSPLHF
TGCGCCAGCAGCCAAGAATACGGGGATTCACCCCTCCACTTT
>-|TRBV29-1|TRBJ2-3|-
CSVDSRYTDTQYF
TGCAGCGTTGATTCGCGCTACACAGATACGCAGTATTTT
>-|TRBV5-1|TRBJ2-5|TRBD2
CASSLMTSGGLETQYF
TGCGCCAGCAGCTTGATGACTAGCGGGGGGTTAGAGACCCAGTACTTC
>-|TRBV12-3/TRBV12-4|TRBJ1-2|TRBD1
CASSLNRGKGYTF
TGTGCCAGCAGTTTAAACAGGGGAAAGGGCTACACCTTC
>-|TRBV27|TRBJ2-5|TRBD1
CASKRTGGSETQYF
TGTGCCAGCAAGAGGACAGGGGGCTCGGAGACCCAGTACTTC